This TCR beta chain appears in the sequencing data of a study of T cell repertoires in cytomegalovirus infection. Study information: Recently identified HLA-C-restricted CMV epitopes were used, and well-studied HLA-B-restricted CMV epitopes were used as well. Both a matching HLA type and CMV infection were indicated by public TCR beta signatures. General study points: The ex vivo response showed dominance by HLA-C-restricted CMV-specific TCR beta clonotypes.

TCRdb called the reads again in MiXCR, with one record for every CDR3 protein. The top ten hold roughly three fifths of the sample, which has about 69,000 distinct CDR3 sequences, about 29% seen once. CDR1 and CDR2 from the germline V gene are SGDLS and YYNGEE. CDR3 length: 15 amino acids. V was cut by 4 bases and J by 1 base, with 14 bases left in between. Of note for this clonotype: The antigen is undetermined.

The chain is built from TRBV9 and TRBJ1-1; TRBD1 might be the D (5 bases). Sequenced here: CD8+ T cells from cultured PBMCs, sampled from culture after CMV antigen stimulation. The clonotype was recovered from a human donor in good health (CMV status not recorded). Some clones in this sample may be carry-over from other donors' samples. Here the CDR3 reads CASSIAGTANTEAFF. CDR3 DNA sequence: TGTGCCAGCAGCATAGCCGGGACGGCGAACACTGAAGCTTTCTTT.